This TCR beta chain originates from a study of T cell responses to AZD1222 COVID-19 vaccine. Whole-study findings and limits: At 160-218 and 743-854, vaccine-associated CD4 TCRs were dominant, and they spanned spike. After two AZD1222 doses, spike-specific TCR breadth and depth rose versus day 0. Only a handful of AZD1222 recipients, six or seven in all, had baseline seropositivity. Nearly half of spike-specific TCRs reportedly go after variant regions that carry no mutations.

As regards this clone: Antigen unknown.

Measured with immunoSEQ multiplex PCR; TCRdb has only the in-frame clones, and not every one. The data contain approximately 140,000 clones, more than 80% of them singletons. The CDR3 contains 13 residues. CDR1 MNHEY and CDR2 SVGEGT come from the germline V gene. V was clipped by 5 bases and J by 5 bases, with 7 bases between them. The V gene is TRBV6-2 or TRBV6-3, the J gene TRBJ1-6, with D unresolved. The source of this sequence is an adult in good health. This specimen consisted of peripheral blood, obtained on day 0 of AZD1222 vaccination. The DNA for the CDR3 is TGTGCCAGCAGTATTACAAATAATTCACCCCTCCACTTT. This codes for CASSITNNSPLHF.